This TCR beta chain was documented in a study of blood T cell repertoires in COVID-19. Between the trimmed V and J ends, which lost 5 bases and 10 bases, there was a span of 12 bases. Germline V CDR1 and CDR2: MDHEN, SYDVKM. This CDR3 has 13 amino acids. Profiling relied on immunoSEQ multiplex PCR, and the TCRdb table lists in-frame clones only, not all of them. The sample consists of some 40,000 clones, 80% to 90% of them appearing once. The V and J genes are TRBV28 and TRBJ1-6, with D tentatively TRBD1 (5 bases). The sample consisted of peripheral blood. The receptor comes from a middle-aged man with active COVID-19. CDR3 loop: CASSESKGSPLHF. The CDR3 nucleotides read TGTGCCAGCAGTGAATCAAAGGGGTCACCCCTCCACTTT.